The 27 T cell receptor beta chains presented below share a single source sample, sequenced in a study of blood T cell repertoires in COVID-19. Sequencing used immunoSEQ multiplex PCR; TCRdb keeps in-frame clones, though not all of them. The table includes approximately 260,000 clones, nearly 90% detected once. Sequencing was carried out using peripheral blood. The receptors shown here come from an older woman with COVID-19, enrolled during active disease.

The chain has TRBV25-1 and TRBJ2-5; 8 nucleotides agree with TRBD2. The CDR3 length is 15 residues. V gave up 6 bases and J gave up 1 base; unmatched junction bases: 7. Germline values: CDR1 MGHDK, CDR2 SYGVNS. Here the CDR3 reads CASRYPGGAQETQYF. The CDR3 DNA sequence: TGTGCCAGCAGATACCCCGGGGGGGCCCAAGAGACCCAGTACTTC.

The CDR3 DNA is TGTGCCAGCAGTTACTCGGCGGGCACCTACGAGCAGTACTTC. Translated: CASSYSAGTYEQYF. The chain is built from TRBV6-5 and TRBJ2-7, with D possibly matching TRBD2 (5 bases). The CDR3 runs 14 residues. The germline V gene encodes CDR1 MNHEY and CDR2 SVGAGI. V was pared by 0 bases and J by 2 bases, with 8 bases between.

The rearrangement joins TRBV7-2 to TRBJ2-5, with 11 bases aligning to TRBD2. Unmatched junction bases numbered 3, after V lost 1 base and J lost 5 bases. This CDR3 region has 15 residues. Per germline, CDR1 SGHTA and CDR2 FQGNSA. DNA of the CDR3: TGTGCCAGCAGCTTAGTAGCGGGGGGGAGGGAGACCCAGTACTTC. This codes for CASSLVAGGRETQYF.

The J gene is TRBJ1-5, the V gene TRBV5-3, with D tentatively TRBD1 (5 bases). Being an ORF, TRBV5-3 has a function that is uncertain. Trimming stripped 2 bases from V and 0 bases from J, with 12 bases between. CDR3 length equals 16 residues. CDR3 sequence reads: CARSLPGGYSNQPQHF. CDR3 nucleotide sequence: TGTGCCAGAAGCTTACCGGGGGGTTATAGCAATCAGCCCCAGCATTTT.

The J gene is TRBJ1-2, the V gene TRBV6-5; D perhaps matches TRBD1 (5 bases). The germline gives CDR1 MNHEY, CDR2 SVGAGI. Trimming shortened V by 5 bases and J by 3 bases, and 16 bases separated the two germline ends. The CDR3 length is 15 residues. The CDR3 DNA is TGTGCCAGCAGTCCTCACAGGTTATACGACTATGGCTACACCTTC. This encodes CASSPHRLYDYGYTF.

The gene calls are TRBV7-2 and TRBJ2-1, with a tentative D call TRBD2 (6 bases). CDR1 SGHTA and CDR2 FQGNSA come from the germline V gene. Trimming took 3 bases from V and 6 from J, leaving 12 bases between them. The CDR3 has 14 residues. As DNA, the CDR3 is TGTGCCAGCAGCTTGGCTCGGGAGCTCAATGAGCAGTTCTTC. As protein: CASSLARELNEQFF.

This chain connects TRBV5-4 to TRBJ2-5, with a weak D call TRBD2 (6 bases). Germline-derived CDR1 and CDR2 are SGHNT and YYREEE (reference sequence). CDR3 size: 13 residues. The V gene lost 0 bases and the J gene lost 5 bases, with 8 bases spanning the gap. CDR3 in amino acids: CASSLAGGETQYF. CDR3 DNA: TGTGCCAGCAGCTTGGCTGGGGGGGAGACCCAGTACTTC.

In its sample, this clone was seen a few times. V and J are TRBV5-1 and TRBJ1-3; D may be TRBD1 (5 bases). Germline V gene data show CDR1 as SGHRS and CDR2 as YFSETQ. The V and J ends lost 4 bases and 0 bases respectively, with 8 bases between them. This CDR3 contains 14 residues. The DNA of the CDR3 is TGCGCCAGCAGCCCAGGGTCCTCTGGAAACACCATATATTTT. This sequence encodes CASSPGSSGNTIYF.

Concerning this clone: Other DNA sequences of this sample code for an identical CDR3. The V and J genes are TRBV29-1 and TRBJ2-7; D might be TRBD2 (6 bases). The CDR3 sequence is 14 residues long. Germline assignment: CDR1 SQVTM and CDR2 ANQGSEA. V dropped 2 bases and J dropped 0 bases, with 11 bases sitting between them. As DNA, the CDR3 is TGCAGCGTTGAATTTGGGGGGACCTCCTACGAGCAGTACTTC. Translated, it gives CSVEFGGTSYEQYF.

The chain uses TRBV7-9 and TRBJ1-6, with 8 nucleotides matching TRBD1. In germline, CDR1 is SEHNR, CDR2 FQNEAQ (reference sequence). The junction had 8 bases not matched to a gene; V was cut back by 1 base and J by 9 bases. The CDR3 runs to 16 residues. CDR3 sequence: CASSLVGAGGSSPLHF. CDR3 nucleotides: TGTGCCAGCAGCTTAGTAGGGGCAGGGGGCTCTTCACCCCTCCACTTT.

V is TRBV5-1 and J is TRBJ1-6, with 7 bases that match TRBD1. The ends lost 0 bases at V and 8 bases at J; junction bases unmatched: 5. This CDR3 comprises 15 residues. Germline lookup yields CDR1 SGHRS and CDR2 YFSETQ. This CDR3 reads CASSLDRGDDSPLHF. The CDR3 DNA sequence: TGCGCCAGCAGCTTGGACAGGGGTGATGATTCACCCCTCCACTTT. Full variable domain (missing parts from reference TRBV5-1 and TRBJ1-6): KAGVTQTPRYLIKTRGQQVTLSCSPISGHRSVSWYQQTPGQGLQFLFEYFSETQRNKGNFPGRFSGRQFSNSRSEMNVSTLELGDSALYLCASSLDRGDDSPLHFGNGTRLTVT.

The gene calls are TRBV9 and TRBJ1-2, with 8 bases identical to TRBD1. CDR3 size: 15 residues. Germline V gene data show CDR1 as SGDLS and CDR2 as YYNGEE. V lost 3 bases, J lost 7 bases, and 11 bases stayed unmatched. In DNA form, the CDR3 reads TGTGCCAGCAGCGGAACGACAGGGGCGCGTCTTGGCTACACCTTC. Residues: CASSGTTGARLGYTF.

The chain joins TRBV3-1 (or the pseudogene TRBV3-2) to TRBJ1-2; no reliable D call. Trimming cost V 1 base and J 7 bases, with 4 bases left between them. CDR3 size: 11 residues. Looked up from germline, CDR1 is LGHDT and CDR2 is YNNKEL (reference sequence). The CDR3 loop is CASSQGAGYTF. Here the CDR3 DNA reads TGTGCCAGCAGCCAAGGGGCTGGCTACACCTTC.

This CDR3 is CASSATGTGWDEQYF. DNA of the CDR3: TGTGCCAGCAGCGCGACCGGGACAGGGTGGGACGAGCAGTACTTC. The chain is built from TRBV9 and TRBJ2-7; 9 nucleotides line up with TRBD1. Germline-derived CDR1 and CDR2 are SGDLS and YYNGEE. Unmatched junction bases numbered 9, after V lost 3 bases and J lost 5 bases. The CDR3 contains 15 residues.

The J gene is TRBJ2-1, the V gene TRBV9, with 7 nucleotides matching TRBD2. The CDR3 is 16 amino acids. Per germline, CDR1 SGDLS and CDR2 YYNGEE. V lost 4 bases to trimming and J lost 1 base; unmatched junction nucleotides: 8. Here the CDR3 reads CASSPRLAGSYNEQFF. CDR3 bases: TGTGCCAGCAGCCCCCGACTAGCAGGGTCCTACAATGAGCAGTTCTTC.

The chain couples TRBV5-6 to TRBJ1-4, with a possible D match to TRBD1 (6 bases). V lost 2 bases to trimming and J lost 8 bases, with 28 bases between them. The CDR3 contains 19 residues. Germline CDR1 is SGHDT and CDR2 is YYEEEE. CDR3: CASSFGILQGIALGEKLFF. DNA for the CDR3: TGTGCCAGCAGCTTTGGTATCTTGCAGGGGATTGCGCTGGGCGAAAAACTGTTTTTT.

The CDR3: CASSIVSSGGAAYEQYF. The CDR3 region has the DNA TGTGCCAGTAGTATAGTAAGTAGCGGGGGGGCGGCCTACGAGCAGTACTTC. The chain joins TRBV19 to TRBJ2-7; 11 nucleotides line up with TRBD2. J gave up 2 bases and V 1 base, and 7 bases lay outside the gene matches. This CDR3 contains 17 residues. The germline CDR1 and CDR2 sequences are LNHDA and SQIVND (reference sequence).

The chain combines TRBV7-9 with TRBJ1-1; maybe TRBD1 (6 bases). Germline V gene sequence: CDR1 SEHNR, CDR2 FQNEAQ (reference sequence). This CDR3 contains 13 residues. Trimming cost V 5 bases and J 1 base, with 8 bases left between them. The CDR3 region has the DNA TGTGCCAGCAGCCGGGGACAGAACACTGAAGCTTTCTTT. It specifies CASSRGQNTEAFF.

This clone was counted a single time. V gene TRBV19 combines with J gene TRBJ2-7; TRBD1 agrees at 7 bases. The CDR3 is 13 residues long. V shed 4 bases and J 1 base; nucleotides not matched to a gene: 1. Looked up from germline, CDR1 is LNHDA and CDR2 is SQIVND (reference sequence). DNA of the CDR3: TGTGCCAGTAGTAACAGGGGATCCTACGAGCAGTACTTC. Translation: CASSNRGSYEQYF.

The rearrangement links TRBV7-2 to TRBJ1-2; tentative D call: TRBD1 (6 bases). Per the germline V gene, CDR1 is SGHTA and CDR2 is FQGNSA. The CDR3 runs 17 residues. Trimming cost V 5 bases and J 6 bases, with 25 bases left between them. The CDR3 is CASSPRAGAVPTDGYTF. CDR3 nucleotide sequence: TGTGCCAGCAGCCCCCGTGCGGGGGCGGTGCCGACCGATGGCTACACCTTC.

This clone was recorded a few times. The rearrangement uses TRBV11-2 and TRBJ2-3, with 10 nucleotides matching TRBD2. CDR1 SGHAT and CDR2 FQNNGV come from the germline V gene. With V trimmed by 2 bases and J by 3 bases, 5 bases remained unmatched. The CDR3 runs 16 residues. CDR3 bases: TGTGCCAGCAGCTTACTCCTAGCGGGGGCAACAGATACGCAGTATTTT. This encodes CASSLLLAGATDTQYF.

The CDR3 DNA reads as TGTGCCAGTAGTATTGGGGGCGTCAATCAGCCCCAGCATTTT. It translates to CASSIGGVNQPQHF. The V and J genes are TRBV19 and TRBJ1-5, with a possible D match to TRBD1 (6 bases). This CDR3 has 14 amino acids. The germline V gene encodes CDR1 LNHDA and CDR2 SQIVND (reference sequence). Trimming shortened V by 3 bases and J by 3 bases, and 9 bases separated the two germline ends.

The chain is built from TRBV9 and TRBJ1-3, with 8 bases that match TRBD1. V lost 3 bases, J lost 4 bases, and 6 bases stayed unmatched. The germline V gene encodes CDR1 SGDLS and CDR2 YYNGEE. This CDR3 is 15 amino acids long. In DNA form, the CDR3 reads TGTGCCAGCAGCGCTCTCCAGGGGGCCGGAAACACCATATATTTT. Its protein product is CASSALQGAGNTIYF.

This clone has just one count. V is TRBV7-2 and J is TRBJ2-5, with D possibly matching TRBD1 (5 bases). Germline V gene lookup returns CDR1 SGHTA and CDR2 FQGNSA. Trimming cost V 4 bases and J 1 base, with 13 bases left between them. This CDR3 comprises 15 residues. CDR3 protein: CASSWYQGFQETQYF. The CDR3 nucleotides read TGTGCCAGCAGCTGGTACCAGGGATTCCAAGAGACCCAGTACTTC.

The rearrangement uses TRBV12-3 or TRBV12-4 and TRBJ1-5; TRBD1 agrees at 9 bases. V dropped 3 bases and J dropped 6; count of bases not matched to a gene: 0. The CDR3 has 13 residues. CDR3 sequence (DNA): TGTGCCAGCAGTTTGACAGGGGGTCAGCCCCAGCATTTT. It is translated as CASSLTGGQPQHF.

This chain uses TRBV19 with TRBJ1-5; possibly TRBD1 for D (6 bases). The length of the CDR3 is 12 residues. V gave up 7 bases and J gave up 4 bases, with 8 bases separating them. Germline V lookup: CDR1 LNHDA, CDR2 SQIVND (reference sequence). The CDR3 nucleotides are TGTGCCAGTACCCAGGGGAATCAGCCCCAGCATTTT. Translated, it gives CASTQGNQPQHF.

The chain carries TRBV11-1 and TRBJ2-1; D is unresolved. CDR1 is SGHAT, CDR2 FQDESV, per germline (reference sequence). The germline V and J ends were trimmed by 0 bases and 2 bases, with 8 bases remaining between them. The CDR3 totals 15 residues. As DNA, the CDR3 is TGTGCCAGCAGCTTAGCTTTTAGTACCTACAATGAGCAGTTCTTC. As protein: CASSLAFSTYNEQFF.